Here is one T cell receptor beta chain with its context. Arm-PCR of CDR3 regions with iRepertoire HTBI primers generated TCR beta libraries. MiXCR was run by TCRdb on the multiplex PCR reads, yielding one entry per CDR3 protein. The table shows roughly 610,000 distinct CDR3 sequences, with around 15% occurring only once. These data are taken from a study of regulatory T cells in long-lasting Graves disease. Sample time point: newly diagnosed GD, antithyroid drugs for less than 3 months. The TCR library used RNA extracted from PBMCs. Germline-derived CDR1 and CDR2 are LGHDT and YNNKEL (reference sequence). Deletions cut 2 bases from V and 0 bases from J, with 8 bases between. The CDR3 is made up of 16 amino acids. These data are also associated with another study on T cells in Graves' hyperthyroidism and ophthalmopathy.

The TCR was taken from a man aged 18-30 years with Graves disease. The rearrangement uses TRBV3-1 and TRBJ2-6; D gene uncertain. Source: peripheral blood mononuclear cells (PBMCs), taken at new diagnosis, from a patient treated with antithyroid drugs. The CDR3 nucleotides are TGTGCCAGCAGCCAAAACAGAAACTCTGGGGCCAACGTCCTGACTTTC. As protein: CASSQNRNSGANVLTF. Full variable domain (outside the CDR3, taken from reference TRBV3-1 and TRBJ2-6): DTAVSQTPKYLVTQMGNDKSIKCEQNLGHDTMYWYKQDSKKFLKIMFSYNNKELIINETVPNRFSPKSPDKAHLNLHINSLELGDSAVYFCASSQNRNSGANVLTFGAGSRLTVL.